The sequence of this T cell receptor beta chain was determined in a study of CD8 T cells in ankylosing spondylitis. Overall study results and limits: Among TCR beta sequences, a motif of 7 to 9 highly homologous variants appeared characteristic of ankylosing spondylitis blood.

The authors made TCR beta libraries by quantitative 5'-RACE with molecular barcodes. TCRdb re-derived calls from the 5' RACE reads in MiXCR, one entry per CDR3 protein. The sample holds hundreds of thousands of distinct CDR3 sequences, around 26% seen once. This clonotype was seen more than once but under ten times. What it binds is not known. Sequencing was carried out using blood, either unsorted or a sorted T cell fraction (not recorded which). The sequence was obtained from a male donor with ankylosing spondylitis.

The CDR3 nucleotides read TGTGCCACAGGAACATACAGGGGGAAGCGGAATGGCTACACCTTC. Residues: CATGTYRGKRNGYTF. This chain connects TRBV27 to TRBJ1-2; 8 positions agree with TRBD1. CDR3 size: 15 residues. CDR1 and CDR2 (germline): MNHEY, SMNVEV (reference sequence). J lost 6 bases, V lost 10 bases, and 16 bases had no gene match.